The 17 T cell receptor beta chains presented below share a single source sample, sequenced in a study of cytomegalovirus exposure and HLA in healthy donors. PCR used 60 Vbeta primers and 13 Jbeta primers. The repertoire was sequenced with immunoSEQ multiplex PCR; TCRdb's copy has only in-frame clones and lacks some. The sample yields roughly 240,000 clones, 82% seen once. Sequenced input: PBMCs. The source of these receptors is a woman in her thirties or forties in good health and CMV-seropositive.

The chain uses TRBV6-1 and TRBJ1-2; 9 bases are a match to TRBD1. The V gene end was trimmed by 10 bases and the J gene end by 8 bases; junction bases not matched to a gene: 8. This CDR3 contains 12 residues. The V gene's germline CDR1 is MNHNS and CDR2 SASEGT. CDR3 nucleotides: TGTGCCACCCGGGACAGGGCTTCGGGCTACACCTTC. Its protein product is CATRDRASGYTF.

The chain joins TRBV27 to TRBJ1-1; unclear D gene. Deletions cut 5 bases from V and 1 base from J, with 11 bases between. CDR1 and CDR2 (germline): MNHEY, SMNVEV (reference sequence). The CDR3 length is 14 residues. CDR3 nucleotides: TGTGCCAGCAGTCGTCACGGTCAGAACACTGAAGCTTTCTTT. It codes for CASSRHGQNTEAFF.

The gene calls are TRBV5-4 and TRBJ2-1; 11 bases are shared with TRBD2. With 2 bases clipped from V and 6 bases from J, the junction kept 7 bases outside the gene matches. This CDR3 is built from 16 residues. CDR1 and CDR2 (germline): SGHNT, YYREEE (reference sequence). CDR3 sequence reads: CASSFLAGGQLNEQFF. The CDR3 nucleotides read TGTGCCAGCAGCTTCCTAGCGGGGGGCCAACTCAATGAGCAGTTCTTC.

The rearrangement joins TRBV5-1 to TRBJ1-2, with D possibly being TRBD1 (5 bases). Trimming removed 3 bases from V and 5 bases from J, with 17 bases in between. This CDR3 has 15 residues. Germline loops: CDR1 SGHRS, CDR2 YFSETQ. Here the CDR3 DNA reads TGCGCCAGCAGCTCCCCTGGGGGGACTGGTTATGGCTACACCTTC. It codes for CASSSPGGTGYGYTF.

The chain has TRBV6-6 and TRBJ1-1; a possible D gene is TRBD1 (6 bases). V lost 5 bases to trimming and J lost 4 bases, with 11 bases between them. This CDR3 spans 13 amino acids. In germline, CDR1 is MNHNY, CDR2 SVGAGI (reference sequence). This CDR3 reads CASSHKGGTEAFF. The CDR3 DNA reads as TGTGCCAGCAGTCATAAAGGGGGCACTGAAGCTTTCTTT.

This clone was seen once. The J gene is TRBJ2-2, the V gene TRBV4-1; 9 nucleotides agree with TRBD1. The germline V gene has CDR1 MGHRA and CDR2 YSYEKL. CDR3 length: 16 amino acids. The ends lost 4 bases at V and 5 bases at J; junction bases unmatched: 8. The CDR3 bases are TGCGCCAGCAGCCTGAGGGGGACAGGGAATACCGGGGAGCTGTTTTTT. Its translation is CASSLRGTGNTGELFF.

The chain recombines TRBV7-3 with TRBJ2-1, with D possibly being TRBD1 (7 bases). The CDR3 runs to 13 residues. Trimming shortened V by 2 bases and J by 9 bases, and 11 bases separated the two germline ends. CDR1 and CDR2 from the germline V gene are SGHTA and FQGTGA. The CDR3 spells CASSLQGEVEQFF. The CDR3 coding sequence is TGTGCCAGCAGCTTACAGGGGGAGGTTGAGCAGTTCTTC. Full variable domain (rest looked up from reference TRBV7-3 and TRBJ2-1): GAGVSQTPSNKVTEKGKYVELRCDPISGHTALYWYRQSLGQGPEFLIYFQGTGAADDSGLPNDRFFAVRPEGSVSTLKIQRTERGDSAVYLCASSLQGEVEQFFGPGTRLTVL.

V usage is TRBV5-8 and J usage is TRBJ1-5, with D unresolved. V was cut by 6 bases and J by 0 bases, with 10 bases left in between. Germline-derived CDR1 and CDR2 are SGHTS and YDEGEE. This CDR3 comprises 14 residues. The CDR3 coding sequence is TGTGCCAGCAACTATCGATATAGCAATCAGCCCCAGCATTTT. This sequence encodes CASNYRYSNQPQHF.

This chain links TRBV2 with TRBJ2-4, with TRBD2 matching 9 bases. Looked up from germline, CDR1 is SNHLY and CDR2 is FYNNEI. CDR3 length: 14 amino acids. V gave up 4 bases and J gave up 13 bases; unmatched junction bases: 11. The CDR3 loop is CASSVAGAGRSQYF. CDR3 DNA sequence: TGTGCCAGCAGTGTAGCGGGAGCTGGTCGGTCCCAGTACTTC. Complete variable domain (other parts from reference TRBV2 and TRBJ2-4): EPEVTQTPSHQVTQMGQEVILRCVPISNHLYFYWYRQILGQKVEFLVSFYNNEISEKSEIFDDQFSVERPDGSNFTLKIRSTKLEDSAMYFCASSVAGAGRSQYFGAGTRLSVL.

J is TRBJ1-2 and V is TRBV25-1; 8 bases fit TRBD1. There are 12 residues in the CDR3. The germline V gene has CDR1 MGHDK and CDR2 SYGVNS. With V trimmed by 8 bases and J by 8 bases, 7 bases remained unmatched. CDR3 coding DNA: TGTGCCAGCGGGACAGGCCAGCGGGGCTACACCTTC. Residues: CASGTGQRGYTF.

The rearrangement links TRBV29-1 to TRBJ1-3; D perhaps matches TRBD1 (6 bases). Germline V CDR1 and CDR2: SQVTM, ANQGSEA. This CDR3 spans 16 amino acids. Between the trimmed V and J ends, which lost 7 bases and 0 bases, there was a span of 19 bases. CDR3 coding DNA: TGCAGCGCAGAGACTACGGGACACAACTCTGGAAACACCATATATTTT. Amino acid sequence: CSAETTGHNSGNTIYF.

This clone was seen a single time. This sequence joins TRBV9 and TRBJ2-5; TRBD2 is a possible D gene (5 bases). V lost 0 bases, J lost 4 bases, and 7 bases lay in between. The CDR3 extends over 13 amino acids. The germline CDR1 and CDR2 sequences are SGDLS and YYNGEE. The CDR3 region has the DNA TGTGCCAGCAGCGTAGAGGGAGCAGAGACCCAGTACTTC. Amino acids: CASSVEGAETQYF.

V and J are TRBV19 and TRBJ1-2, with 10 bases identical to TRBD1. Germline values: CDR1 LNHDA, CDR2 SQIVND (reference sequence). The junction had 5 bases not matched to a gene; V was cut back by 3 bases and J by 7 bases. The CDR3 totals 14 residues. As DNA, the CDR3 is TGTGCCAGTAGTATGGGGACAGGGGCCGGTGGCTACACCTTC. This gives the protein CASSMGTGAGGYTF.

This chain links TRBV19 with TRBJ2-3; 13 nucleotides align to TRBD2. Per germline, CDR1 LNHDA and CDR2 SQIVND (reference sequence). The V segment lost 6 bases and the J segment 6 bases; nucleotides outside the gene matches: 6. This CDR3 has 15 amino acids. The CDR3: CASRTSGGIGDTQYF. The CDR3 DNA is TGTGCCAGTAGGACTAGCGGGGGGATAGGTGATACGCAGTATTTT. Full variable domain (missing parts from reference TRBV19 and TRBJ2-3): DGGITQSPKYLFRKEGQNVTLSCEQNLNHDAMYWYRQDPGQGLRLIYYSQIVNDFQKGDIAEGYSVSREKKESFPLTVTSAQKNPTAFYLCASRTSGGIGDTQYFGPGTRLTVL.

The chain combines TRBV29-1 with TRBJ2-2; possible D gene TRBD1, 5 bases. This CDR3 has 14 residues. Trimming removed 2 bases at V and 5 bases at J, with 12 bases between. CDR1 SQVTM and CDR2 ANQGSEA come from the germline V gene. The CDR3 sequence is CSVERAGFTGELFF. CDR3 DNA: TGCAGCGTTGAACGGGCAGGGTTTACCGGGGAGCTGTTTTTT.

The chain couples TRBV7-9 to TRBJ2-7, with 8 positions matching TRBD1. With 4 bases clipped from V and 2 bases from J, the junction kept 4 bases outside the gene matches. This CDR3 is 14 amino acids long. The germline V gene has CDR1 SEHNR and CDR2 FQNEAQ (reference sequence). The CDR3 reads CASSSQGGPYEQYF. In DNA, the CDR3 is TGTGCCAGCAGCTCACAGGGGGGACCCTACGAGCAGTACTTC.

This clone appeared a few times. This sequence joins TRBV4-2 and TRBJ1-2; 9 bases line up with TRBD1. CDR1 and CDR2 from the germline V gene are LGHNA and YNFKEQ. This CDR3 is built from 14 residues. V trimming: 0 bases; J trimming: 7 bases; junction bases outside the gene matches: 3. The DNA for the CDR3 is TGTGCCAGCAGCCAAGATACAGGGGGCAGTGGCTACACCTTC. It codes for CASSQDTGGSGYTF.